This T cell receptor beta chain is drawn from a study of CD4 and CD8 cells across lung adenocarcinoma regions (dated by TCRdb to the late 2010s). As for the study more broadly: The study compared tumor centers with tumor margins to examine intratumor heterogeneity of the T cell receptor repertoire.

CDR1 and CDR2 are drawn from the germline V gene: ENHRY, SYGVKD. V loses 10 bases of germline sequence and J loses 10 bases, and the interval between the two ends is 23 bases. Spanning cysteine to phenylalanine, the CDR3 consists of 14 amino acids. The DNA shown is the 42-base CDR3, in frame from base 1. Receptors were amplified or captured by PCR. TCRdb names HiSeq X Ten as the instrument used. TCRdb took the public reads, trimmed them with fastp at Q25, ran MiXCR for clone calling and kept in-frame beta chains. All rows with the same CDR3 protein become a single entry with the most common DNA and genes. Across this sample there are more than 9,000 distinct CDR3 sequences, with 45% to 60% seen only once. 30% to 35% of the sample rests with the top ten. Donors were patients with localized lung adenocarcinoma, a subtype of non-small cell lung cancer. The margins of localized lung adenocarcinomas were where the samples came from. For TCR repertoire analysis, CD8+ T cells taken from tumor tissue were profiled apart from CD4+ T cells.

This clonotype has more than one count but fewer than ten. Which antigen it targets is not known. Qualities for individual bases were not recorded, and no much larger clone is one base off. The receptor was derived from a male donor with lung adenocarcinoma. The CD4 and CD8 labels of this study may be unreliable. The rearranged chain carries TRBV10-3 and TRBJ2-1; perhaps TRBD1 is the D gene, with 5 bases matching. The sequencing sample was made of CD8+ T cells from the margin of a lung tumor. Interpreted using the paper, the cell subset or site label stands for: tumor margin region. The DNA reads TGTGCCACCGCATTTCTCCCAACAGGCACCGAGCAGTTCTTC. It specifies CATAFLPTGTEQFF.